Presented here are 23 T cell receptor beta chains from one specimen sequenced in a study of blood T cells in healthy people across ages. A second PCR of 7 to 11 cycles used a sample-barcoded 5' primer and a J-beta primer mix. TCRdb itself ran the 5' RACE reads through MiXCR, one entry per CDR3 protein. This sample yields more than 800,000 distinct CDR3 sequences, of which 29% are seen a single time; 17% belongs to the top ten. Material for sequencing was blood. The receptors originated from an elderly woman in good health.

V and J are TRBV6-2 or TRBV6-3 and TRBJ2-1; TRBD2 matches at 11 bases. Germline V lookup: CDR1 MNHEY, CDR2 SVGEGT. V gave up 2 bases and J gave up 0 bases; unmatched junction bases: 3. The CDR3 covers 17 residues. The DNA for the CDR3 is TGTGCCAGCAGTTACGGGACTAGCGGACTCTCCTACAATGAGCAGTTCTTC. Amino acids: CASSYGTSGLSYNEQFF.

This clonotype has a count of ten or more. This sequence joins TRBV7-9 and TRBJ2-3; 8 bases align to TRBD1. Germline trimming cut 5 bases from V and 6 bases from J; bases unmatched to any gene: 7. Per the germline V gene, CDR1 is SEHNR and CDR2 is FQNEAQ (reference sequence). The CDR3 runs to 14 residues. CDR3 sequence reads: CASSPSDRGDTQYF. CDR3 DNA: TGTGCCAGCAGCCCCTCAGACAGGGGCGATACGCAGTATTTT. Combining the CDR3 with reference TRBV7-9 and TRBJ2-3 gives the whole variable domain DTGVSQNPRHKITKRGQNVTFRCDPISEHNRLYWYRQTLGQGPEFLTYFQNEAQLEKSRLLSDRFSAERPKGSFSTLEIQRTEQGDSAMYLCASSPSDRGDTQYFGPGTRLTVL.

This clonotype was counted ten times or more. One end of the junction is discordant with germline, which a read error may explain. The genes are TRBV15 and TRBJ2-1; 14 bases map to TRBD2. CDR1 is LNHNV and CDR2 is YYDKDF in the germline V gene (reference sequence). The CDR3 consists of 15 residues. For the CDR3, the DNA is TGTGCCACCCTGGGACTAGCGGGGGCAAAAAATGGGCAGTTCTTC. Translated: CATLGLAGAKNGQFF.

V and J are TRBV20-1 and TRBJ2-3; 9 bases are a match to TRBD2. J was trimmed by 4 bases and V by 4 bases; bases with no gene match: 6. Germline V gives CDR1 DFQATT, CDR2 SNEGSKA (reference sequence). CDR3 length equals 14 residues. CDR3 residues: CSATAGGRADTQYF. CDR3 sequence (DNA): TGCAGTGCTACGGCGGGGGGGCGGGCAGATACGCAGTATTTT.

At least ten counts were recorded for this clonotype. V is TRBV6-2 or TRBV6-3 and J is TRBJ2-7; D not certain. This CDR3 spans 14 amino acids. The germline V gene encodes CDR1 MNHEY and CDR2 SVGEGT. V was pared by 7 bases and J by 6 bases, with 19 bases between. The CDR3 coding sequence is TGTGCCAGCACCCCCGATGGAGTTTCTGGCGAGCAGTACTTC. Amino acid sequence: CASTPDGVSGEQYF.

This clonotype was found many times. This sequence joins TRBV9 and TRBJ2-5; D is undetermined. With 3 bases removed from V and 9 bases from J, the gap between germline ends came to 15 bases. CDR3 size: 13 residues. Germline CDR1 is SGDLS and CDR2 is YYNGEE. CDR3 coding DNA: TGTGCCAGCAGCGGACGACCGGGTGGGGCCCAGTACTTC. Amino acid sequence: CASSGRPGGAQYF.

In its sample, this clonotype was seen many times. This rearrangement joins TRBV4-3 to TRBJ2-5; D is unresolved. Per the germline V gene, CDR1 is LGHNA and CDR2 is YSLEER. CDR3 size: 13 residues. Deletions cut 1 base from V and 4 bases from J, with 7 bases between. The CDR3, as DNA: TGCGCCAGCAGCCAAGGGCAGTCAGAGACCCAGTACTTC. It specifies CASSQGQSETQYF.

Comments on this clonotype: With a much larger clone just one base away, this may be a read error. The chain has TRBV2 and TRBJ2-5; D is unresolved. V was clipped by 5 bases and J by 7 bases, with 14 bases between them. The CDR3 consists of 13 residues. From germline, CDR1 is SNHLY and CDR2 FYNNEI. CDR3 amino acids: CASSTTGPGTQYF. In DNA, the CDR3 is TGTGCCAGCAGTACTACCGGGCCAGGGACCCAGTACTTC.

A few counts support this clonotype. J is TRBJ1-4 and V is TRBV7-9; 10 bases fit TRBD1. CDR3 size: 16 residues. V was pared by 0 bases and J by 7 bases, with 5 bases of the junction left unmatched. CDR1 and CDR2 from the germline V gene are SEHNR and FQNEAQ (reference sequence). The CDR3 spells CASSLARGQGIEKLFF. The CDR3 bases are TGTGCCAGCAGCTTAGCGCGGGGACAGGGGATTGAAAAACTGTTTTTT.

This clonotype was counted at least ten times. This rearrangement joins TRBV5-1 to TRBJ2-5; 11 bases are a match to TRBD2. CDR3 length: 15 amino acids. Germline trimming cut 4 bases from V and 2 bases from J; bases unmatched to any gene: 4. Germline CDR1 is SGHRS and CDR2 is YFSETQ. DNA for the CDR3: TGCGCCAGCAGCCCACTAGCGGGGGAACAAGAGACCCAGTACTTC. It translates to CASSPLAGEQETQYF.

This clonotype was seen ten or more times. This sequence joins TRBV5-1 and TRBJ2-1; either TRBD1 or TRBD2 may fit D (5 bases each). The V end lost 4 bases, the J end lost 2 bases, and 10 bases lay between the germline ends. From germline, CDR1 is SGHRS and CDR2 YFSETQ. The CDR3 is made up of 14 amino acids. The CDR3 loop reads CASSEGSPYNEQFF. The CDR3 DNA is TGCGCCAGCAGCGAGGGGAGTCCCTACAATGAGCAGTTCTTC.

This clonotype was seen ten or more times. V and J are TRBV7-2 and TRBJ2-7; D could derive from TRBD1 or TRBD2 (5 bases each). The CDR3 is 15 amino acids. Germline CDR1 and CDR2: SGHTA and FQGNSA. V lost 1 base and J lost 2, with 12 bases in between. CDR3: CASSLDGTIPYEQYF. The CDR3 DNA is TGTGCCAGCAGCTTAGACGGGACCATCCCCTACGAGCAGTACTTC.

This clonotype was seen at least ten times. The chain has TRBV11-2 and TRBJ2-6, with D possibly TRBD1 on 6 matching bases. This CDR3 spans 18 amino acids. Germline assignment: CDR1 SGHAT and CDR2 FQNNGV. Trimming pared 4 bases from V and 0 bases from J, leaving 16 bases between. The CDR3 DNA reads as TGTGCCAGCAGCTCCAGGACAGAGCCCTACTCTGGGGCCAACGTCCTGACTTTC. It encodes CASSSRTEPYSGANVLTF. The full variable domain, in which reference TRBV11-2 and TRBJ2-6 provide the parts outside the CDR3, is EAGVAQSPRYKIIEKRQSVAFWCNPISGHATLYWYQQILGQGPKLLIQFQNNGVVDDSQLPKDRFSAERLKGVDSTLKIQPAKLEDSAVYLCASSSRTEPYSGANVLTFGAGSRLTVL.

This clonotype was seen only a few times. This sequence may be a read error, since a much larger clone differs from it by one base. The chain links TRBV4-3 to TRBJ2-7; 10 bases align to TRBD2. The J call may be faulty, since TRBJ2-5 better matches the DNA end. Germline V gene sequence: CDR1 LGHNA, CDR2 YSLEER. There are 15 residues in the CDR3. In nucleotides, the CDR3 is TGCGCCGGCAGCCAACAGCGGGGGGGAGGAGAGACCCAGTACTTC. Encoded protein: CAGSQQRGGGETQYF.

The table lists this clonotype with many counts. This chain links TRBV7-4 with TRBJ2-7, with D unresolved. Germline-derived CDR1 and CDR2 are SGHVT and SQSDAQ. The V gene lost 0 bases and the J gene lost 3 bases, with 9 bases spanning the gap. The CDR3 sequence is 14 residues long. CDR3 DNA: TGTGCCAGCAGCTTAGCGCTAAAGTACTACGAGCAGTACTTC. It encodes CASSLALKYYEQYF.

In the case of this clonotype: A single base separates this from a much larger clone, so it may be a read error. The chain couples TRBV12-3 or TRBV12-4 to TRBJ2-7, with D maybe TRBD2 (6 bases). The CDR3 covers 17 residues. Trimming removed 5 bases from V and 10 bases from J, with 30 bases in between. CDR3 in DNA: TGTGCCAGCAGTGCACGAGGGACTTGGGACGCTTATGAGTTACAGTACTTC. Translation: CASSARGTWDAYELQYF.

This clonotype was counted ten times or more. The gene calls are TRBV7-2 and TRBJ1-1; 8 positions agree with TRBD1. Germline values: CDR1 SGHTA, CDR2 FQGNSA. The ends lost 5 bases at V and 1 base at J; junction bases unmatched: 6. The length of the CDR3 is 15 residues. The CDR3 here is CASSRQGTSNTEAFF. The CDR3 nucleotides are TGTGCCAGCAGCCGACAGGGGACTTCGAACACTGAAGCTTTCTTT.

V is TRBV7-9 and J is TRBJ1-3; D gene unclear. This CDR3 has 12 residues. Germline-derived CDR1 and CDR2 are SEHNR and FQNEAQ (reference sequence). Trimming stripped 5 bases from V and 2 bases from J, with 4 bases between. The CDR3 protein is CASSRAGNTIYF. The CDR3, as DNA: TGTGCCAGCAGCAGAGCTGGAAACACCATATATTTT.

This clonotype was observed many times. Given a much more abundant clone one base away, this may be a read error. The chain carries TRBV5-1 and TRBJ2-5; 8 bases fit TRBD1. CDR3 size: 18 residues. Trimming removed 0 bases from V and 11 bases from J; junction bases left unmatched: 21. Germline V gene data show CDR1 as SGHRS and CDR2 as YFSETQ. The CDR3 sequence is CASSLVFSFYDRGNEQYF. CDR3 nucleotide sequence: TGCGCCAGCAGCTTGGTTTTTAGTTTTTACGACAGGGGCAATGAGCAGTACTTC.

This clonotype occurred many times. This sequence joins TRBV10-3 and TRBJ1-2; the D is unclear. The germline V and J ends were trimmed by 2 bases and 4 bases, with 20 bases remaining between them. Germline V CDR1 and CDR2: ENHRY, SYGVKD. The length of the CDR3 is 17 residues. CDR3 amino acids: CAISEVPPSGGGYGYTF. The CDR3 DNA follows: TGTGCCATCAGTGAGGTACCCCCCTCCGGCGGCGGCTATGGCTACACCTTC.

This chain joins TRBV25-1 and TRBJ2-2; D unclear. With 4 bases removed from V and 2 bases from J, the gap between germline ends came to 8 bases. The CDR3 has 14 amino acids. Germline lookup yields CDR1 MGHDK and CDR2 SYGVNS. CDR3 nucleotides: TGTGCCAGCAGTGTACGGCTTAACACCGGGGAGCTGTTTTTT. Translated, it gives CASSVRLNTGELFF.

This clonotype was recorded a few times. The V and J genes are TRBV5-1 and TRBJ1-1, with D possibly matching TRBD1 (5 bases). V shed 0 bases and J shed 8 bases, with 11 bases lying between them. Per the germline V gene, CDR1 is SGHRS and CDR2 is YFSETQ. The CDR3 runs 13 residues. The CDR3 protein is CASSLALGEEAFF. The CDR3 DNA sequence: TGCGCCAGCAGCTTGGCCCTGGGGGAGGAAGCTTTCTTT.

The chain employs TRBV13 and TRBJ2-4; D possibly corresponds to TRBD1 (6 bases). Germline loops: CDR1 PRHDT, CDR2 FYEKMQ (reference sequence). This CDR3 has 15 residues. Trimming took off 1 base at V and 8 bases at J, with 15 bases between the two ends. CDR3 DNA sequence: TGTGCCAGCAGCTTAGCACGTACAGGGTGGGACATTCAGTACTTC. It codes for CASSLARTGWDIQYF. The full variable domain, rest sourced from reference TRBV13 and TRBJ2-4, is AAGVIQSPRHLIKEKRETATLKCYPIPRHDTVYWYQQGPGQDPQFLISFYEKMQSDKGSIPDRFSAQQFSDYHSELNMSSLELGDSALYFCASSLARTGWDIQYFGAGTRLSVL.